The rows below give T cell receptor beta chains drawn from one sample of a study of Ad26.COV2.S vaccination and SARS-CoV-2 variants. Only in-frame clones appear in the TCRdb table, and some are missing; sequencing was by immunoSEQ multiplex PCR. The sample lists approximately 90,000 clones, more than 65% seen once, with about 15% in the top ten. Specimen: peripheral blood, collected after recovery from COVID-19. These receptors were obtained from a human donor who had recovered from COVID-19. Each CDR3 is given with its conserved first and last residue. Clone size is not always given. Where it is, it says once, few, many or a class for expanded clones.

size	V	J	CDR3
NA	TRBV6-5	TRBJ1-1	CASSYPGSEAFF
once	TRBV2	TRBJ2-1	CASSPGTSGKQFF
NA	TRBV6-5	TRBJ2-3	CASIGHGADTQYF
NA	TRBV15	TRBJ1-3	CATSRSEGGVGNTIYF
NA	TRBV11-2	TRBJ2-7	CASSSLTFYEQYF
NA	TRBV19	TRBJ1-4	CASSIQGRNEKLFF
NA	TRBV24-1	TRBJ2-3	CATSDFAYTQYF
few	TRBV3-1/TRBV3-2	TRBJ1-2	CASSQDLTGTSGYTF
NA	TRBV7-2	TRBJ1-4	CASSLVAGMDEKLFF
few	TRBV7-3	TRBJ2-1	CASSLEGQGSNEQFF
few	TRBV4-1	TRBJ2-5	CASSQFRVGLTQETQYF
many	TRBV20-1	TRBJ2-1	CSASAGPEQFF
NA	TRBV20-1	TRBJ2-5	CSAGASETQYF
NA	TRBV24-1	TRBJ1-1	CATSDNTEAFF
NA	TRBV6-6	TRBJ2-1	CASKGTSYNEQFF
NA	TRBV4-2	TRBJ2-7	CASSQSGQSYEQYF
NA	TRBV20-1	TRBJ1-1	CSARGNTEAFF
NA	TRBV3-1/TRBV3-2	TRBJ1-3	CASSHQGWYGNTIYF
NA	TRBV10-3	TRBJ2-1	CAISESVLALWANEQFF
NA	TRBV9	TRBJ2-1	CASSPPRGHHNEQFF
NA	TRBV6-5	TRBJ1-3	CASSNSRGPGNTIYF
NA	TRBV28	TRBJ1-4	CASSSGRGSVNEKLFF
NA	TRBV5-5	TRBJ1-6	CASSLEGQYNSPLHF
NA	TRBV7-8	TRBJ1-2	CASSFDRAPNYGYTF
NA	TRBV6-6	TRBJ2-6	CASKGVGSGANVLTF
NA	TRBV28	TRBJ1-2	CASTVPGQEANYGYTF
NA	TRBV10-2	TRBJ1-1	CATQQVQGTGTEAFF
NA	TRBV5-6	TRBJ1-5	CASSLGGHQSNQPQHF
once	TRBV7-9	TRBJ2-7	CASSFRVDEQYF
NA	TRBV28	TRBJ2-7	CASSFGRSSYEQYF
NA	TRBV4-3	TRBJ1-2	CASSQDVARGLYGYTF
NA	TRBV18	TRBJ2-4	CASSPYIGVLYF
NA	TRBV6-2/TRBV6-3	TRBJ2-7	CASSIGMALASGMAYEQYF
NA	TRBV5-3	TRBJ2-5	CARRRWGTQETQYF
few	TRBV7-9	TRBJ1-1	CASSPQGAGLGTEAFF
NA	TRBV27	TRBJ2-1	CASSPSEGPYPYNEQFF